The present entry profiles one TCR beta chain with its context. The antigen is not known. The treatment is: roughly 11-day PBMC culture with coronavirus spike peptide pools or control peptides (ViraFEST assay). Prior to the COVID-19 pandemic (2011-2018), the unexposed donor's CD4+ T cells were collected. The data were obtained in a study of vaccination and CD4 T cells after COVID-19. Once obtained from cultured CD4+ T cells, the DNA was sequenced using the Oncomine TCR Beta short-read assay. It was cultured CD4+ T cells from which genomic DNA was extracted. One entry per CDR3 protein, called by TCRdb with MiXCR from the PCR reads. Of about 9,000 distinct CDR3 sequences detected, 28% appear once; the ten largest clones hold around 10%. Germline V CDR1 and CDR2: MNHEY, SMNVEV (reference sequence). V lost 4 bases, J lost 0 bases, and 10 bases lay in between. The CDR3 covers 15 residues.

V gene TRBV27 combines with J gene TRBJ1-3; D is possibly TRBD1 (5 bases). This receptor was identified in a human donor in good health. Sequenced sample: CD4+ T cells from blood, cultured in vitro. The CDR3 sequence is CASSSGLLSGNTIYF. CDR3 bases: TGTGCCAGCAGTTCAGGGCTCCTCTCTGGAAACACCATATATTTT.